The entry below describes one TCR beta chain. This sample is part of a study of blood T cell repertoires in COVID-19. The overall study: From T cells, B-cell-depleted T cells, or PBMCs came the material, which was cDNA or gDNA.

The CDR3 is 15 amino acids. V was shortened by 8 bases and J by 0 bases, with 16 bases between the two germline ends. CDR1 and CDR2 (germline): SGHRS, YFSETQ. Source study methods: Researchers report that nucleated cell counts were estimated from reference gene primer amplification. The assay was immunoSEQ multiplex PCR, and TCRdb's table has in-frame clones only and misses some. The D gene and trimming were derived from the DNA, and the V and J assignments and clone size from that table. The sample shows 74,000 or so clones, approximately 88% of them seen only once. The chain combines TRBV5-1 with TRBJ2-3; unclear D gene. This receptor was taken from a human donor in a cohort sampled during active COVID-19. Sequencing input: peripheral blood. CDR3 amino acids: CASVVETSSTDTQYF. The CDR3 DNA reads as TGCGCCAGTGTGGTGGAGACCTCTAGCACAGATACGCAGTATTTT.